The 20 T cell receptor beta chains below were found in one sample sequenced in a study of blood T cell repertoires in COVID-19. Libraries were prepared by immunoSEQ multiplex PCR; TCRdb keeps only in-frame clonotypes and omits some of them. Of 95,000 to 110,000 clones in the sample, 80% to 90% were seen once. Sequenced: peripheral blood. These receptor sequences come from a woman aged 55-70 years with acute or convalescent COVID-19.

The chain is built from TRBV2 and TRBJ1-5, with D hard to call. V lost 7 bases, J lost 3 bases, and 10 bases lay in between. CDR1 is SNHLY, CDR2 FYNNEI, per germline. This CDR3 has 13 amino acids. CDR3 sequence reads: CASNLEANQPQHF. The CDR3 DNA sequence: TGTGCCAGCAACCTGGAGGCCAATCAGCCCCAGCATTTT.

This sequence joins TRBV29-1 and TRBJ1-2; weak D call: TRBD1 (5 bases). Trimming removed 6 bases at V and 5 bases at J, with 13 bases between. The CDR3 covers 12 residues. Looked up from germline, CDR1 is SQVTM and CDR2 is ANQGSEA. CDR3 coding DNA: TGCAGCGTGGGGCAGCTACCTTATGGCTACACCTTC. The encoded protein is CSVGQLPYGYTF. Filled out from reference TRBV29-1 and TRBJ1-2, the complete variable domain reads SAVISQKPSRDICQRGTSLTIQCQVDSQVTMMFWYRQQPGQSLTLIATANQGSEATYESGFVIDKFPISRPNLTFSTLTVSNMSPEDSSIYLCSVGQLPYGYTFGSGTRLTVV.

The chain recombines TRBV5-1 with TRBJ1-1; D is possibly TRBD1 (6 bases). The germline V gene has CDR1 SGHRS and CDR2 YFSETQ. Trimming left V 0 bases short and J 3 bases short, with 9 bases between. This CDR3 comprises 14 residues. CDR3 protein: CASSLVSGDTEAFF. CDR3 nucleotide sequence: TGCGCCAGCAGCTTGGTGTCAGGGGACACTGAAGCTTTCTTT.

The chain uses TRBV5-1 and TRBJ2-5; D possibly corresponds to TRBD1 (6 bases). V lost 3 bases, J lost 2 bases, and 20 bases lay in between. The CDR3 covers 17 residues. Germline V lookup: CDR1 SGHRS, CDR2 YFSETQ. In DNA form, the CDR3 reads TGCGCCAGCAGCTCGACCGGACATTCCACAGGGCAAGAGACCCAGTACTTC. Its translation is CASSSTGHSTGQETQYF.

This clone turned up a few times. The chain uses TRBV19 and TRBJ2-7; D is ambiguous. V gave up 3 bases and J gave up 0 bases, with 9 bases separating them. This CDR3 is built from 14 residues. Germline CDR1 and CDR2: LNHDA and SQIVND (reference sequence). The CDR3: CASSIAGDSYEQYF. CDR3 sequence (DNA): TGTGCCAGTAGTATTGCCGGAGACTCCTACGAGCAGTACTTC.

The chain joins TRBV28 to TRBJ1-1; D is perhaps TRBD1 (6 bases). The CDR3 has 14 residues. Germline CDR1 and CDR2: MDHEN and SYDVKM. The V end was cut by 5 bases, the J end by 5 bases, with 15 bases between. CDR3 DNA sequence: TGTGCCAGCAGTCTTCTGGGGGCAGGGACTGAAGCTTTCTTT. Translated, it gives CASSLLGAGTEAFF.

The chain carries TRBV19 and TRBJ1-5; 10 bases align to TRBD1. Germline V gene sequence: CDR1 LNHDA, CDR2 SQIVND (reference sequence). V trimming: 10 bases; J trimming: 0 bases; junction bases outside the gene matches: 9. The CDR3 covers 16 residues. The CDR3 region is CAISGQGPYSNQPQHF. The CDR3 DNA is TGTGCCATTTCGGGACAGGGGCCCTATAGCAATCAGCCCCAGCATTTT.

The V and J genes are TRBV18 and TRBJ2-7; perhaps TRBD1 as D (6 bases). Germline V gene sequence: CDR1 KGHSH, CDR2 LQKENI. The CDR3 consists of 12 residues. V shed 5 bases and J shed 3 bases, with 8 bases lying between them. The CDR3 spells CASSTGNYEQYV. As DNA, the CDR3 is TGTGCCAGCTCAACAGGGAACTACGAGCAGTACGTC.

The chain uses TRBV18 and TRBJ2-6, with TRBD1 matching over 7 bases. The V gene end was trimmed by 7 bases and the J gene end by 0 bases; junction bases not matched to a gene: 6. CDR3 size: 16 residues. The germline gives CDR1 KGHSH, CDR2 LQKENI. In nucleotides, the CDR3 is TGTGCCAGCTTACAAGACAGGGACTCTGGGGCCAACGTCCTGACTTTC. Translation gives CASLQDRDSGANVLTF. Complete variable domain (other parts from reference TRBV18 and TRBJ2-6): NAGVMQNPRHLVRRRGQEARLRCSPMKGHSHVYWYRQLPEEGLKFMVYLQKENIIDESGMPKERFSAEFPKEGPSILRIQQVVRGDSAAYFCASLQDRDSGANVLTFGAGSRLTVL.

V and J are TRBV27 and TRBJ1-3; unclear D gene. CDR3 size: 16 residues. Trimming removed 3 bases at V and 0 bases at J, with 12 bases between. Germline-derived CDR1 and CDR2 are MNHEY and SMNVEV (reference sequence). CDR3 DNA: TGTGCCAGCAGTTTTTCCGGAGGGCTCTCTGGAAACACCATATATTTT. Its protein is CASSFSGGLSGNTIYF.

CDR3 region: CASSLLSQGNTEAFF. The DNA of the CDR3 is TGCGCCAGCAGCTTGTTATCCCAGGGGAACACTGAAGCTTTCTTT. The chain carries TRBV5-1 and TRBJ1-1; perhaps TRBD1 as D (5 bases). The CDR3 is 15 residues long. The V and J ends lost 1 base and 1 base respectively, with 11 bases between them. Germline V gene sequence: CDR1 SGHRS, CDR2 YFSETQ.

This clone was seen just once. The chain employs TRBV10-1 and TRBJ2-5; 15 bases are a match to TRBD2. From germline, CDR1 is WNHNN and CDR2 SYGVQD (reference sequence). CDR3 size: 16 residues. The ends lost 6 bases at V and 2 bases at J; junction bases unmatched: 4. The CDR3 spells CASSLGTSGGQETQYF. CDR3 coding DNA: TGCGCCAGCAGCCTCGGGACTAGCGGGGGGCAAGAGACCCAGTACTTC.

This chain connects TRBV5-1 to TRBJ2-1; 10 bases agree with TRBD2. This CDR3 has 17 residues. The germline gives CDR1 SGHRS, CDR2 YFSETQ. V dropped 5 bases and J dropped 0; count of bases not matched to a gene: 8. The CDR3 DNA reads TGCGCCAGCAGAGCTAGCGGGAGTGCCCGCTCCTACAATGAGCAGTTCTTC. Encoded protein: CASRASGSARSYNEQFF.

CDR3 sequence (DNA): TGTGCCAGCAGTGTGGACTCTCAAGGGGATACGCAGTATTTT. Amino acids: CASSVDSQGDTQYF. The chain recombines TRBV2 with TRBJ2-3; possible D gene TRBD2, 5 bases. Trimming took 4 bases from V and 6 from J, leaving 14 bases between them. The CDR3 runs 14 residues. Per the germline V gene, CDR1 is SNHLY and CDR2 is FYNNEI.

The rearrangement links TRBV10-2 to TRBJ2-1, with 7 positions matching TRBD2. Germline loops: CDR1 WSHSY, CDR2 SAAADI. CDR3 length: 13 residues. V lost 5 bases, J lost 5 bases, and 3 bases stayed unmatched. The CDR3 DNA sequence: TGCGCCAGCAGTCGGACTAGAGACAATGAGCAGTTCTTC. It encodes CASSRTRDNEQFF.

The chain has TRBV6-5 and TRBJ1-2, with D possibly being TRBD1 (5 bases). Germline values: CDR1 MNHEY, CDR2 SVGAGI. The CDR3 sequence is 14 residues long. V was shortened by 2 bases and J by 2 bases, with 9 bases between the two germline ends. The CDR3 DNA follows: TGTGCCAGCAGTTACGGGGGGTCCAACTATGGCTACACCTTC. This encodes CASSYGGSNYGYTF.

The genes are TRBV6-6 and TRBJ1-1, with TRBD1 matching over 10 bases. Per germline, CDR1 MNHNY and CDR2 SVGAGI (reference sequence). This CDR3 comprises 15 residues. V lost 4 bases, J lost 7 bases, and 9 bases stayed unmatched. The CDR3: CASSLTTGGSGEAFF. For the CDR3, the DNA is TGTGCCAGCAGTTTGACGACAGGGGGCAGTGGTGAAGCTTTCTTT.

V usage is TRBV6-1 and J usage is TRBJ1-5; no firm D call. Per germline, CDR1 MNHNS and CDR2 SASEGT. Trimming shortened V by 6 bases and J by 4 bases, and 7 bases separated the two germline ends. This CDR3 contains 12 residues. The CDR3 loop is CASRQPNQPQHF. CDR3 sequence (DNA): TGTGCCAGCAGACAGCCGAATCAGCCCCAGCATTTT.

This clone was recorded only once. This rearrangement joins TRBV19 to TRBJ1-2; TRBD1 matches at 9 bases. Per the germline V gene, CDR1 is LNHDA and CDR2 is SQIVND (reference sequence). The CDR3 has 13 residues. After removal of 6 bases from V and 7 bases from J, the junction contained 6 bases not matched to a gene. The DNA of the CDR3 is TGTGCCAGTAGCCTGGGACAGGGACTTGGCTACACCTTC. This sequence encodes CASSLGQGLGYTF. Full variable domain (missing parts from reference TRBV19 and TRBJ1-2): DGGITQSPKYLFRKEGQNVTLSCEQNLNHDAMYWYRQDPGQGLRLIYYSQIVNDFQKGDIAEGYSVSREKKESFPLTVTSAQKNPTAFYLCASSLGQGLGYTFGSGTRLTVV.

This clone was detected once. The V call is TRBV7-6, the J call TRBJ2-2; weak D call: TRBD2 (5 bases). Germline CDR1 SGHVS, CDR2 FNYEAQ. V was clipped by 1 base and J by 6 bases, with 12 bases between them. This CDR3 has 15 amino acids. CDR3 amino acids: CASSLVAQAPGELFF. The CDR3 nucleotides read TGTGCCAGCAGCTTAGTAGCGCAGGCTCCCGGGGAGCTGTTTTTT.